This T cell receptor (beta chain) was captured by sequencing in a study of blood T cell repertoires in COVID-19. Overall study context: COVID-19 samples, acute and convalescent, were from the United States, Italy and Spain. Sources were T cells, B-cell-depleted T cells, or PBMCs; the material itself was cDNA or gDNA.

As processed by the authors: How many nucleated cells were present was estimated from reference gene primer amplification. Generated by immunoSEQ multiplex PCR, the TCRdb table keeps only in-frame clones and is missing some. That table furnishes V, J and clone size, whereas the DNA furnished D and trimming. The sample carries about 90,000 clones, approximately 76% recorded once. Germline-derived CDR1 and CDR2 are MNHEY and SVGAGI. The V and J ends lost 6 bases and 3 bases respectively, with 11 bases between them. The CDR3 covers 13 residues. V gene TRBV6-5 combines with J gene TRBJ1-1, with D perhaps matching TRBD1 (5 bases). The sequencing input was peripheral blood. This clonotype was sampled from a man between 65 and 85 years old with acute or convalescent COVID-19. The CDR3 coding sequence is TGTGCCAGCAGACCTCAGGGTTACACTGAAGCTTTCTTT. Protein product: CASRPQGYTEAFF.